This is a list of T cell receptor beta chains from one sample in a study of blood T cell repertoires in COVID-19. Profiling relied on immunoSEQ multiplex PCR, and the TCRdb table lists in-frame clones only, not all of them. The sample lists 380,000 or so clones; 89% were seen once. The material sequenced was peripheral blood. The receptors come from a middle-aged man with acute or convalescent COVID-19. CDR3s include the opening cysteine and the closing phenylalanine or tryptophan. Each record gives: CDR3 protein, CDR3 DNA, J gene, V gene, clone size, D gene. The D gene is left open where the match is weak. Clone size appears in some rows only: once, few, many, or a class for an expanded clone.

CDR3aa: CAWSWASGSQLKETQYF
CDR3nt: TGTGCCTGGAGTTGGGCTAGCGGGAGTCAGTTAAAAGAGACCCAGTACTTC
j_gene: TRBJ2-5
v_gene: TRBV30
abundance: .
d_gene: TRBD2

CDR3aa: CASSTRDRVVPATNEKLFF
CDR3nt: TGTGCCAGCAGTACAAGGGACAGGGTCGTCCCTGCAACTAATGAAAAACTGTTTTTT
j_gene: TRBJ1-4
v_gene: TRBV28
abundance: .
d_gene: TRBD1

CDR3aa: CASSQNNNQPQHF
CDR3nt: TGTGCCAGCAGTCAAAACAACAATCAGCCCCAGCATTTT
j_gene: TRBJ1-5
v_gene: TRBV6-6
abundance: few
d_gene: .

CDR3aa: CASSIGQGRNEQFF
CDR3nt: TGTGCCAGTAGTATAGGGCAGGGTCGCAATGAGCAGTTCTTC
j_gene: TRBJ2-1
v_gene: TRBV19
abundance: .
d_gene: .

CDR3aa: CASSSLDLLFSYNEQFF
CDR3nt: TGTGCCAGCAGTTCGCTCGACTTGCTTTTCAGCTACAATGAGCAGTTCTTC
j_gene: TRBJ2-1
v_gene: TRBV27
abundance: .
d_gene: .

CDR3aa: CASSTVPGQGVPETQYF
CDR3nt: TGTGCCAGCAGCACCGTCCCGGGACAGGGAGTCCCAGAGACCCAGTACTTC
j_gene: TRBJ2-5
v_gene: TRBV9
abundance: .
d_gene: TRBD1

CDR3aa: CASSPQAPNYGYTF
CDR3nt: TGTGCCAGCTCCCCGCAGGCCCCCAACTATGGCTACACCTTC
j_gene: TRBJ1-2
v_gene: TRBV18
abundance: .
d_gene: .

CDR3aa: CASSQGPGELFF
CDR3nt: TGTGCCAGCAGCCAGGGGCCTGGGGAGCTGTTTTTT
j_gene: TRBJ2-2
v_gene: TRBV5-6
abundance: .
d_gene: .

CDR3aa: CASSPGNLYRYTF
CDR3nt: TGTGCCAGCAGCCCAGGAAATCTTTATCGCTACACCTTC
j_gene: TRBJ1-2
v_gene: TRBV5-4
abundance: once
d_gene: .

CDR3aa: CASSQINYEQYF
CDR3nt: TGTGCCAGCAGTCAGATAAACTACGAGCAGTACTTC
j_gene: TRBJ2-7
v_gene: TRBV6-5
abundance: .
d_gene: .

CDR3aa: CASSLGRGNQPQHF
CDR3nt: TGTGCCAGCAGTTTAGGCAGGGGAAATCAGCCCCAGCATTTT
j_gene: TRBJ1-5
v_gene: TRBV27
abundance: .
d_gene: .

CDR3aa: CASSLGAKTEQFF
CDR3nt: TGTGCCAGCAGTTTAGGGGCAAAAACTGAGCAGTTCTTC
j_gene: TRBJ2-1
v_gene: TRBV28
abundance: .
d_gene: .

CDR3aa: CASSMLTGISQPQHF
CDR3nt: TGTGCCAGTAGTATGTTGACAGGTATTAGCCAGCCCCAGCATTTT
j_gene: TRBJ1-5
v_gene: TRBV19
abundance: .
d_gene: .

CDR3aa: CASSRGGLNTEAFF
CDR3nt: TGTGCCAGTAGTAGGGGAGGGCTGAACACTGAAGCTTTCTTT
j_gene: TRBJ1-1
v_gene: TRBV19
abundance: .
d_gene: .

CDR3aa: CASSQTPGTEQFF
CDR3nt: TGTGCCAGCAGCCAGACCCCGGGAACTGAGCAGTTCTTC
j_gene: TRBJ2-1
v_gene: TRBV5-6
abundance: once
d_gene: .

CDR3aa: CASSYATSGGAGYEQFF
CDR3nt: TGTGCCAGCAGTTACGCGACTAGCGGGGGGGCCGGGTATGAGCAGTTCTTC
j_gene: TRBJ2-1
v_gene: TRBV6-2/TRBV6-3
abundance: .
d_gene: TRBD2

CDR3aa: CASSIGGFNYGYTF
CDR3nt: TGTGCCAGTAGTATAGGAGGTTTTAACTATGGCTACACCTTC
j_gene: TRBJ1-2
v_gene: TRBV19
abundance: .
d_gene: .

CDR3aa: CSARGGQGGSNQPQHF
CDR3nt: TGCAGCGCCCGCGGCGGACAGGGAGGGAGCAATCAGCCCCAGCATTTT
j_gene: TRBJ1-5
v_gene: TRBV29-1
abundance: .
d_gene: TRBD1

CDR3aa: CSASIGNQPQHF
CDR3nt: TGCAGTGCTAGTATCGGCAATCAGCCCCAGCATTTT
j_gene: TRBJ1-5
v_gene: TRBV20-1
abundance: .
d_gene: .

CDR3aa: CASRQGLASYEQFF
CDR3nt: TGTGCCAGTCGCCAAGGGCTAGCATCATATGAGCAGTTCTTC
j_gene: TRBJ2-1
v_gene: TRBV19
abundance: .
d_gene: .

CDR3aa: CATSRDGGQETQYF
CDR3nt: TGTGCCACCAGCAGAGACGGCGGCCAAGAGACCCAGTACTTC
j_gene: TRBJ2-5
v_gene: TRBV15
abundance: .
d_gene: .

CDR3aa: CASSPDIQGFEAFF
CDR3nt: TGTGCCAGCTCACCAGATATACAGGGGTTTGAAGCTTTCTTT
j_gene: TRBJ1-1
v_gene: TRBV18
abundance: .
d_gene: TRBD1

CDR3aa: CASSNLGPGGYTF
CDR3nt: TGTGCCAGCAGCAACTTGGGCCCAGGAGGCTACACCTTC
j_gene: TRBJ1-2
v_gene: TRBV9
abundance: .
d_gene: .

CDR3aa: CASSVEGGDRVVF
CDR3nt: TGTGCCAGCAGCGTAGAAGGGGGGGACAGGGTGGTCTTC
j_gene: TRBJ2-1
v_gene: TRBV9
abundance: .
d_gene: TRBD1

CDR3aa: CASSESKTEPETQYF
CDR3nt: TGCGCCAGCAGTGAGTCCAAGACAGAACCAGAGACCCAGTACTTC
j_gene: TRBJ2-5
v_gene: TRBV10-1
abundance: once
d_gene: .

CDR3aa: CASRQASGTREFF
CDR3nt: TGTGCCAGCAGACAAGCCTCCGGGACTAGGGAGTTCTTC
j_gene: TRBJ2-1
v_gene: TRBV13
abundance: .
d_gene: TRBD2

CDR3aa: CASSHFVREQFF
CDR3nt: TGTGCCAGCAGCCATTTCGTTCGTGAGCAGTTCTTC
j_gene: TRBJ2-1
v_gene: TRBV14
abundance: few
d_gene: .

CDR3aa: CASSQPTSGTYEQYF
CDR3nt: TGCGCCAGCAGCCAACCGACTAGCGGTACCTACGAGCAGTACTTC
j_gene: TRBJ2-7
v_gene: TRBV4-1
abundance: .
d_gene: TRBD2

CDR3aa: CASSLDRREQFF
CDR3nt: TGTGCCAGCAGCTTAGATAGGAGGGAGCAGTTCTTC
j_gene: TRBJ2-1
v_gene: TRBV11-1
abundance: .
d_gene: .

CDR3aa: CSATGTINEQYF
CDR3nt: TGCAGCGCCACCGGGACAATCAACGAGCAGTACTTC
j_gene: TRBJ2-7
v_gene: TRBV29-1
abundance: .
d_gene: .

CDR3aa: CASRQDRDIYNEQFF
CDR3nt: TGTGCCAGCAGGCAAGACCGGGACATATACAATGAGCAGTTCTTC
j_gene: TRBJ2-1
v_gene: TRBV6-5
abundance: .
d_gene: .

CDR3aa: CAWTRDGTANTEAFF
CDR3nt: TGTGCCTGGACACGGGACGGGACAGCGAACACTGAAGCTTTCTTT
j_gene: TRBJ1-1
v_gene: TRBV30
abundance: few
d_gene: TRBD1

CDR3aa: CASRTGVLGELFF
CDR3nt: TGTGCCAGCAGAACAGGGGTTCTGGGGGAGCTGTTTTTT
j_gene: TRBJ2-2
v_gene: TRBV28
abundance: once
d_gene: TRBD1

CDR3aa: CASTPYLLGQPQHF
CDR3nt: TGTGCCAGCACCCCGTACTTACTAGGTCAGCCCCAGCATTTT
j_gene: TRBJ1-5
v_gene: TRBV28
abundance: .
d_gene: .

CDR3aa: CASSPPTGLNTEAFF
CDR3nt: TGTGCCAGCAGTCCCCCTACAGGGCTGAACACTGAAGCTTTCTTT
j_gene: TRBJ1-1
v_gene: TRBV28
abundance: .
d_gene: .

CDR3aa: CASSIGGTGGNQPQHF
CDR3nt: TGTGCCAGTAGTATAGGCGGGACAGGGGGCAATCAGCCCCAGCATTTT
j_gene: TRBJ1-5
v_gene: TRBV19
abundance: once
d_gene: TRBD1

CDR3aa: CASSPGLPAGGYTF
CDR3nt: TGTGCCAGCTCACCTGGGCTCCCAGCCGGAGGCTACACCTTC
j_gene: TRBJ1-2
v_gene: TRBV18
abundance: .
d_gene: .

CDR3aa: CASSLFDIPRQGPPYGYTF
CDR3nt: TGTGCCAGCAGCTTATTCGACATACCGCGACAGGGGCCGCCCTATGGCTACACCTTC
j_gene: TRBJ1-2
v_gene: TRBV7-2
abundance: .
d_gene: TRBD1

CDR3aa: CASSLGLAGGQVIGQFF
CDR3nt: TGTGCCAGCAGTTTGGGTCTGGCGGGGGGCCAGGTTATTGGGCAGTTCTTC
j_gene: TRBJ2-1
v_gene: TRBV28
abundance: .
d_gene: TRBD2

CDR3aa: CAWRDVGTGTRDTQYF
CDR3nt: TGTGCCTGGAGAGATGTCGGGACAGGTACACGAGATACGCAGTATTTT
j_gene: TRBJ2-3
v_gene: TRBV30
abundance: .
d_gene: TRBD1

CDR3aa: CASSYSGAQLDTQYF
CDR3nt: TGTGCCAGCAGTTACAGTGGGGCACAATTGGATACGCAGTATTTT
j_gene: TRBJ2-3
v_gene: TRBV27
abundance: .
d_gene: .

CDR3aa: CASRTQGGSNQPQHF
CDR3nt: TGTGCCAGTAGGACACAGGGGGGGAGCAATCAGCCCCAGCATTTT
j_gene: TRBJ1-5
v_gene: TRBV19
abundance: .
d_gene: TRBD1

CDR3aa: CASSVSPGDYEQYF
CDR3nt: TGTGCCAGCAGCGTTAGCCCGGGGGACTACGAGCAGTACTTC
j_gene: TRBJ2-7
v_gene: TRBV9
abundance: .
d_gene: .

CDR3aa: CASSTTGPNTEAFF
CDR3nt: TGTGCCAGCAGTACGACAGGCCCGAACACTGAAGCTTTCTTT
j_gene: TRBJ1-1
v_gene: TRBV6-2/TRBV6-3
abundance: .
d_gene: .

CDR3aa: CASSSVRGGGYTF
CDR3nt: TGTGCCAGCAGCTCCGTTCGAGGCGGGGGCTACACCTTC
j_gene: TRBJ1-2
v_gene: TRBV7-2
abundance: .
d_gene: .

CDR3aa: CASSYLAGDSDTQYF
CDR3nt: TGTGCCAGCAGTTACCTAGCGGGGGACTCAGATACGCAGTATTTT
j_gene: TRBJ2-3
v_gene: TRBV7-6
abundance: .
d_gene: TRBD2

CDR3aa: CASIPRRGRDTQYF
CDR3nt: TGCGCCAGCATCCCCAGGCGGGGGCGAGATACGCAGTATTTT
j_gene: TRBJ2-3
v_gene: TRBV10-1
abundance: .
d_gene: .

CDR3aa: CASSYSGRNEKLFF
CDR3nt: TGTGCCAGCAGTTACTCGGGCCGTAATGAAAAACTGTTTTTT
j_gene: TRBJ1-4
v_gene: TRBV6-5
abundance: .
d_gene: .